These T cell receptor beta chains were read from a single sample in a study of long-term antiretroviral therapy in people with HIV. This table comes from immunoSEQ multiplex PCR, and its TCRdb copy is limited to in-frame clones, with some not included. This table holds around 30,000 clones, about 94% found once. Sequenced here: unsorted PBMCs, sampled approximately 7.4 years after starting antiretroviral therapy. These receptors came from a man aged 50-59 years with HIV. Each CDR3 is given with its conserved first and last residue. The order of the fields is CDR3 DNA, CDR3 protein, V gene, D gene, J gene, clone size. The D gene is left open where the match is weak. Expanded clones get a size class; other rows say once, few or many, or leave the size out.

TGTGCCTGGAGTGACGGGACAGGGGTTGGCTACACCTTC CAWSDGTGVGYTF TRBV30 TRBD1 TRBJ1-2 once
TGTGCCAGCAGCTTTGGGACAGGGGCCTACGAGCAGTACTTC CASSFGTGAYEQYF TRBV5-6 TRBD1 TRBJ2-7 NA
TGCGCCAGCAGCTTGCCTGCCGGGGGGGCATCAGATACGCAGTATTTT CASSLPAGGASDTQYF TRBV5-1 TRBD2 TRBJ2-3 once
TGTGCCAGCAGCTTGGCAGGGGGCAGGTATGAGCAGTTCTTC CASSLAGGRYEQFF TRBV7-9 TRBD1 TRBJ2-1 NA
TGTGCCAGTAGTTCCTTTTATACAGGGTCCACAGATACGCAGTATTTT CASSSFYTGSTDTQYF TRBV19 NA TRBJ2-3 NA
TGCGCCAGCAGCTTGGAGTCGGGGGAGCTAGATACGCAGTATTTT CASSLESGELDTQYF TRBV5-1 NA TRBJ2-3 NA
TGTGCCAGCAGCCAAACGGGACAGGGGTACAATGAGCAGTTCTTC CASSQTGQGYNEQFF TRBV7-2 TRBD1 TRBJ2-1 NA
TGTGCCAGCAGGTTCTCGGGACTCCTCACAGATACGCAGTATTTT CASRFSGLLTDTQYF TRBV6-1 NA TRBJ2-3 NA
TGCGCCAGCAGCTTGGGAGCAACTAATGAAAAACTGTTTTTT CASSLGATNEKLFF TRBV5-1 NA TRBJ1-4 NA
TGTGCCAGCAGCTTAAAGTCAGGGTATGGCTACACCTTC CASSLKSGYGYTF TRBV7-3 NA TRBJ1-2 NA
TGTGCCAGCAGTGAAAGCAACGGTGATAATTCACCCCTCCACTTT CASSESNGDNSPLHF TRBV6-1 NA TRBJ1-6 medium-sized
TGTGCCAGCAGCACAACAGGGGCCACTGAAGCTTTCTTT CASSTTGATEAFF TRBV27 TRBD1 TRBJ1-1 once
TGTGCCAGCTCCCTTAAGGACTATTTCACAGATACGCAGTATTTT CASSLKDYFTDTQYF TRBV5-4 NA TRBJ2-3 NA
TGTGCCAGCAGTGCGCTCGTCTCTACTGGGGGTAACACTGAAGCTTTCTTT CASSALVSTGGNTEAFF TRBV6-1 NA TRBJ1-1 NA
TGTGCCAGCAGTACGGAAGGCACTGAAGCTTTCTTT CASSTEGTEAFF TRBV7-7 NA TRBJ1-1 NA
TGTGCCAGTAGTATCAATGGCAATCAGCCCCAGCATTTT CASSINGNQPQHF TRBV19 NA TRBJ1-5 NA
TGTGCCAGCAGCGACATTAACTATGGCTACACCTTC CASSDINYGYTF TRBV6-5 NA TRBJ1-2 few
TGTGCCAGCAAAGCGGGGGGAAACTACAATGAGCAGTTCTTC CASKAGGNYNEQFF TRBV11-2 TRBD2 TRBJ2-1 NA
TGTGCCAGCACTTTACCCTATACTCAGACCTACGAGCAGTACTTC CASTLPYTQTYEQYF TRBV2 NA TRBJ2-7 NA
TGTGCCAGCAGCTTAGGCTTGGGACAGCAAACCCAGTACTTC CASSLGLGQQTQYF TRBV11-3 TRBD1 TRBJ2-7 NA
TGTGCCAGCAGTGCACTCCTTTCCGGGACAGGGGTCGAGCAGTACTTC CASSALLSGTGVEQYF TRBV27 TRBD1 TRBJ2-7 NA
TGTGCCAGCAGCGGACAGGGGTGGCACGAGCAGTACTTC CASSGQGWHEQYF TRBV5-6 TRBD1 TRBJ2-7 NA
TGTGCCAGCAGCACCCAACAGGGTAGCAAGTACGAGCAGTACTTC CASSTQQGSKYEQYF TRBV7-2 NA TRBJ2-7 NA
TGTGCCAGTAGTATCGTAGCGGGGGTTGCTACAGATACGCAGTATTTT CASSIVAGVATDTQYF TRBV19 TRBD2 TRBJ2-3 once
TGCGCCAGCAGCTTCGACGGGACAGATAATGAAAAACTGTTTTTT CASSFDGTDNEKLFF TRBV5-1 TRBD1 TRBJ1-4 once
TGTGCCAGCAGCTTAGATTCGGGGGCGAGCTCCTACGAGCAGTACTTC CASSLDSGASSYEQYF TRBV11-2 NA TRBJ2-7 NA
TGTGCCAGCAGCTTGGGTGAAAAACTGTTTTTT CASSLGEKLFF TRBV11-1 NA TRBJ1-4 once
TGTGCCAGTAGTTATGACAAAACTGAAGCTTTCTTT CASSYDKTEAFF TRBV19 NA TRBJ1-1 NA
TGTGCCAGCAGCTTAGCTTCGACAGGGAACATTCAGTACTTC CASSLASTGNIQYF TRBV7-8 TRBD1 TRBJ2-4 NA
TGTGCCAGCAGTGAAACCAGCGGGGTTCGGGATACGCAGTATTTT CASSETSGVRDTQYF TRBV2 TRBD2 TRBJ2-3 NA
TGCGCCAGCAGCTTCTCCTACAACGCTAATACGCAGTATTTT CASSFSYNANTQYF TRBV5-1 NA TRBJ2-3 NA
TGTGCCAGTAGTATTGGTATGAACACTGAAGCTTTCTTT CASSIGMNTEAFF TRBV19 NA TRBJ1-1 NA
TGCAGCGTCTCCGGTCTCACCCCCTCCAATGAGCAGTTCTTC CSVSGLTPSNEQFF TRBV29-1 NA TRBJ2-1 NA
TGTGCCAGCAGCTTGGGTGAAAAACTGTTTTTT CASSLGEKLFF TRBV11-2 NA TRBJ1-4 medium-sized
TGTGCCAGTAGTATCTCCCTCAGGGGGCCCTACGAGCAGTACTTC CASSISLRGPYEQYF TRBV19 TRBD1 TRBJ2-7 NA
TGTGCCAGCAGCTTCCGGGTTAATGAGCAGTTCTTC CASSFRVNEQFF TRBV11-2 NA TRBJ2-1 NA
TGTGCCAGTAACAGACAGGTGAACACTGAAGCTTTCTTT CASNRQVNTEAFF TRBV19 NA TRBJ1-1 once
TGTGCCAGCTGTGTGGGGGATGGAAACACCATATATTTT CASCVGDGNTIYF TRBV6-1 NA TRBJ1-3 NA
TGCGCCAGCAGCCTGGGGACTAGCGGGGGGACCTACGAGCAGTACTTC CASSLGTSGGTYEQYF TRBV4-3 TRBD2 TRBJ2-7 NA
TGTGCCAGCAGGTCCTGGGGCGGTGACGGGGAGCTGTTTTTT CASRSWGGDGELFF TRBV2 NA TRBJ2-2 NA
TGTGCCAGCAGTTGGGTGGAGGGGAGGATGGCTTTCTTT CASSWVEGRMAFF TRBV2 NA TRBJ1-1 NA
TGTGCCAGCAGCTTGGGGGCCGGGACAGGGAACAATGAGCAGTTCTTC CASSLGAGTGNNEQFF TRBV5-6 TRBD1 TRBJ2-1 NA
TGTGCCAGCAGCTCACAGGGGTCAAATTCACCCCTCCACTTT CASSSQGSNSPLHF TRBV7-9 TRBD1 TRBJ1-6 NA
TGTGCCAGCAGCCGATCAGGAGCTAGCGCTGGCAATGAGCAGTTCTTC CASSRSGASAGNEQFF TRBV14 NA TRBJ2-1 NA
TGTGCCAGCAGCTTAAGGCAGGGGGCTAGCACAGATACGCAGTATTTT CASSLRQGASTDTQYF TRBV11-2 TRBD1 TRBJ2-3 NA
TGTGCCAGCAGCTTGGCGGGACAATCCTACGAGCAGTACTTC CASSLAGQSYEQYF TRBV5-4 NA TRBJ2-7 NA
TGTGCCAGCAGCATAGGACAGGGGGCATCCTACGAGCAGTACTTC CASSIGQGASYEQYF TRBV9 TRBD1 TRBJ2-7 NA
TGTGCCAGCAGCTTAGCGGGGGGCGATACGCAGTATTTT CASSLAGGDTQYF TRBV11-3 NA TRBJ2-3 NA
TGTGCCAGCTCACTAATGACAGGGGAGGGGACTGAAGCTTTCTTT CASSLMTGEGTEAFF TRBV18 TRBD1 TRBJ1-1 NA
TGTGCCAGCAGCTATAGCGGGGGCCTCACAGATACGCAGTATTTT CASSYSGGLTDTQYF TRBV11-2 TRBD2 TRBJ2-3 NA
TGTGCCAGCCCCAGGGTCCAGAGGCGGAGCAATCAGCCCCAGCATTTT CASPRVQRRSNQPQHF TRBV6-4 NA TRBJ1-5 NA
TGTGCCAGCAGTCCGCGACAGGGTACTGAAGCTTTCTTT CASSPRQGTEAFF TRBV28 TRBD1 TRBJ1-1 NA
TGTGCCAGCAGCCCTGGGACTTCGGGCACAGATACGCAGTATTTT CASSPGTSGTDTQYF TRBV9 NA TRBJ2-3 NA
TGTGCCAGCAGTGAAATGGACAGCTTCAATTCACCCCTCCACTTT CASSEMDSFNSPLHF TRBV2 NA TRBJ1-6 NA